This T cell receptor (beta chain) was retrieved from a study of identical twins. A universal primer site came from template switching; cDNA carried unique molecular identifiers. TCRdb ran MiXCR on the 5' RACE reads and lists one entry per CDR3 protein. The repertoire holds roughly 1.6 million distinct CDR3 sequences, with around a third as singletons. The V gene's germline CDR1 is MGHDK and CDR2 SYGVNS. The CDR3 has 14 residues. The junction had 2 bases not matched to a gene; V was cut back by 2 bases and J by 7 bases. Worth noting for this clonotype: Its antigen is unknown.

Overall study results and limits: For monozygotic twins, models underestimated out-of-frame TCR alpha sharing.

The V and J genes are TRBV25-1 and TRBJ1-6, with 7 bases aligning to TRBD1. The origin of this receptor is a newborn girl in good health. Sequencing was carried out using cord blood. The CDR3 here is CASSEQGGNSPLHF. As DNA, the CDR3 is TGTGCCAGCAGTGAACAGGGGGGGAATTCACCCCTCCACTTT.